The source of this TCR beta chain is a study of T cells of healthy individuals. TCRdb re-derived calls from the 5' RACE reads in MiXCR, one entry per CDR3 protein. The sample consists of 90,000 to 100,000 distinct CDR3 sequences, about 16% of them appearing once. Germline CDR1 and CDR2: SGHDT and YYEEEE. CDR3 length equals 13 residues. The V end lost 0 bases, the J end lost 2 bases, and 3 bases lay between the germline ends. The TCR originated in a human donor in good health. V gene TRBV5-6 combines with J gene TRBJ2-1, with no clear D. The CDR3 DNA is TGTGCCAGCAGCTTGGAGGCCTACAATGAGCAGTTCTTC. Its protein product is CASSLEAYNEQFF.